This TCR beta chain was profiled in a study of blood T cell repertoires in COVID-19. The overall study: Samples taken during acute and convalescent COVID-19 were collected in the United States, Italy and Spain.

Seattle researchers signed up patients amid active infection and tracked them longitudinally. V gave up 1 base and J gave up 4 bases, with 13 bases separating them. CDR1 SGHTA and CDR2 FQGTGA come from the germline V gene. This CDR3 spans 15 amino acids. In the original analysis: It was from reference gene primer amplification that nucleated cell counts were estimated. Sequencing used immunoSEQ multiplex PCR; TCRdb keeps in-frame clones, though not all of them. D and trimming come from the DNA, and the V and J calls and clone size come from that table. Altogether fewer than 300,000 clones are present, 70% to 90% being singletons, with the ten largest covering 9.5% to 13%.

This chain joins TRBV7-3 and TRBJ1-1; D is possibly TRBD1 (6 bases). Material for sequencing was peripheral blood. The source of this sequence is a man aged 45 to 65 with COVID-19, enrolled during active disease. For the CDR3, the DNA is TGTGCCAGCAGCTTAAACCCGGGACAATTCACTGAAGCTTTCTTT. This sequence encodes CASSLNPGQFTEAFF.